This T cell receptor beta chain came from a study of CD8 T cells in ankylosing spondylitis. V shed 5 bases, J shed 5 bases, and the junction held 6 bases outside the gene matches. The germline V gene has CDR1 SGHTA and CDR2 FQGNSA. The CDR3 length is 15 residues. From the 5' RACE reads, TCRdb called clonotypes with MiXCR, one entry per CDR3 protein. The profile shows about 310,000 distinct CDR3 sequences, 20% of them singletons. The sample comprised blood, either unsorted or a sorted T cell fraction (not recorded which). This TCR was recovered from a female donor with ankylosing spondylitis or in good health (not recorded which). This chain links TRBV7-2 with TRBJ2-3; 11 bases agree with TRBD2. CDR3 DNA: TGTGCCAGCAGCCGTAGCGGGAGGGGAATAGATACGCAGTATTTT. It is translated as CASSRSGRGIDTQYF. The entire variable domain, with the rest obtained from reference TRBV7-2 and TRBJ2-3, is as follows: GAGVSQSPSNKVTEKGKDVELRCDPISGHTALYWYRQSLGQGLEFLIYFQGNSAPDKSGLPSDRFSAERTGGSVSTLTIQRTQQEDSAVYLCASSRSGRGIDTQYFGPGTRLTVL.